This entry is about one TCR beta chain. The target antigen is unknown. This entry comes from a study of vaccination effects on CD4 cells after COVID-19. Assay used: immunoSEQ multiplex PCR; TCRdb lists only in-frame clones, some missing. The sample lists about 65,000 clones, around 69% occurring once. Antigen-specific CD4+ T cells expanded by the ViraFEST assay with viral peptide pools were then sequenced. Isolation of CD4+ T cells took place after approximately ten days of culture. None of these healthy vaccinees had been infected with SARS-CoV-2 before vaccination. Here the sequenced sample was CD4+ T cells from PBMCs cultured with HCoV-NL63 spike peptides, taken before COVID-19 vaccination. This clonotype was sampled from a human donor who received a COVID-19 vaccine.

The CDR3 DNA follows: TGCGCCAGCAGTAAGGGGCACAATGAGCAGTTCTTC. Translating gives CASSKGHNEQFF. The chain is built from TRBV10-1 and TRBJ2-1, with a weak D call TRBD1 (5 bases). The CDR3 covers 12 residues. V dropped 5 bases and J dropped 5 bases, with 7 bases sitting between them. CDR1 and CDR2 (germline): WNHNN, SYGVQD (reference sequence).